The rows below give T cell receptor beta chains drawn from one sample of a study of blood T cell repertoires in COVID-19. The table came from immunoSEQ multiplex PCR; TCRdb's copy has only in-frame clones and leaves some out. The sample has about 76,000 clones, approximately 86% seen once; the top ten hold 18%. Sample: peripheral blood. The receptors originated from a human donor in a cohort sampled during active COVID-19. Both conserved end residues are part of each CDR3. A D gene is named only where the DNA matches it firmly. The size field is filled for only some rows; it gives once, few, many or a size class.

size	D	length	V	J	CDR3	DNA
NA	TRBD1	16	TRBV16	TRBJ1-6	CASSPRTGPNNSPLHF	TGTGCCAGCAGCCCCAGGACAGGGCCGAATAATTCACCCCTCCACTTT
NA	NA	14	TRBV4-2	TRBJ1-1	CASSRDLRDTEAFF	TGTGCCAGCAGCCGCGATCTCCGGGACACTGAAGCTTTCTTT
NA	NA	12	TRBV12-2	TRBJ2-7	CVKRGSSYEQYF	TGTGTCAAGCGGGGAAGCTCCTACGAGCAGTACTTC
NA	TRBD1	17	TRBV7-9	TRBJ1-5	CASSPRTGKGDNQPQHF	TGTGCCAGCAGCCCGAGGACAGGGAAGGGAGACAATCAGCCCCAGCATTTT
NA	TRBD1	12	TRBV18	TRBJ1-1	CASSRDSTEAFF	TGTGCCAGCTCACGGGACAGTACTGAAGCTTTCTTT
NA	TRBD1	15	TRBV19	TRBJ2-5	CASSRDRGKQETQYF	TGTGCCAGTAGTCGGGACAGGGGGAAGCAAGAGACCCAGTACTTC
NA	TRBD1	17	TRBV6-2/TRBV6-3	TRBJ2-2	CASSYSRLTGPAGELFF	TGTGCCAGCAGTTACTCGAGGTTGACAGGGCCTGCAGGGGAGCTGTTTTTT
few	NA	15	TRBV6-5	TRBJ2-3	CASSYRNRATDTQYF	TGTGCCAGCAGTTACCGGAACAGGGCCACAGATACGCAGTATTTT
NA	TRBD1	16	TRBV19	TRBJ1-5	CASSGTDLFSNQPQHF	TGTGCCAGTAGTGGGACAGACCTCTTTAGCAATCAGCCCCAGCATTTT
NA	TRBD1	15	TRBV27	TRBJ2-7	CASSPYGTGEYEQYF	TGTGCCAGCAGTCCATACGGGACAGGGGAATACGAGCAGTACTTC
NA	TRBD1	19	TRBV11-3	TRBJ2-3	CASSSNSFVGTGIGGAQYF	TGTGCCAGCAGCTCAAATAGCTTTGTCGGGACAGGGATAGGGGGTGCGCAGTATTTT
NA	NA	15	TRBV28	TRBJ1-2	CASSVYTVDSSSYTF	TGTGCCAGCAGTGTCTACACCGTGGACTCTAGCAGCTACACCTTC
few	NA	14	TRBV11-3	TRBJ1-5	CASSTGQPDQPQHF	TGTGCCAGCAGCACCGGACAGCCCGATCAGCCCCAGCATTTT
NA	NA	15	TRBV7-2	TRBJ2-7	CASSGGRALTYEQYF	TGTGCCAGCAGCGGGGGCAGGGCATTGACCTACGAGCAGTACTTC
NA	TRBD1	19	TRBV7-8	TRBJ1-6	CASSLALNRGMTYNSPLHF	TGTGCCAGCAGCTTAGCGCTGAACAGGGGAATGACCTATAATTCACCCCTCCACTTT
NA	NA	17	TRBV14	TRBJ2-1	CASSRRTASSGVNEQFF	TGTGCCAGCAGCCGACGGACGGCCTCCTCGGGAGTCAATGAGCAGTTCTTC
NA	NA	15	TRBV27	TRBJ1-3	CASSLSTSGGNTIYF	TGTGCCAGCAGTTTATCAACCTCAGGAGGAAACACCATATATTTT
NA	TRBD1	14	TRBV24-1	TRBJ1-2	CATSEGQGEGGYTF	TGTGCCACCAGTGAAGGACAGGGCGAGGGGGGCTACACCTTC
NA	NA	12	TRBV19	TRBJ2-1	CASSIWEDEQFF	TGTGCCAGTAGTATTTGGGAGGATGAGCAGTTCTTC
NA	TRBD2	18	TRBV25-1	TRBJ2-2	CASSGSWGLGKNTGELFF	TGTGCCAGCAGTGGAAGTTGGGGACTAGGAAAAAACACCGGGGAGCTGTTTTTT
NA	TRBD1	15	TRBV9	TRBJ2-3	CASSVENRGSDTQYF	TGTGCCAGCAGCGTAGAAAACAGGGGGTCGGATACGCAGTATTTT
NA	NA	13	TRBV4-2	TRBJ2-3	CASSLTSTDTQYF	TGTGCCAGCAGCCTGACTAGCACAGATACGCAGTATTTT
NA	TRBD1	14	TRBV4-1	TRBJ1-2	CASSLGQGVYGYTF	TGCGCCAGCAGCCTCGGACAGGGGGTTTATGGCTACACCTTC
NA	TRBD1	20	TRBV27	TRBJ1-5	CASSLSSGTGGYVSNQPQHF	TGTGCCAGCAGTTTATCGAGCGGGACAGGGGGCTATGTAAGCAATCAGCCCCAGCATTTT
NA	TRBD2	15	TRBV28	TRBJ2-1	CASRKRESSYNEQFF	TGTGCCAGCAGGAAGCGGGAGAGCTCCTACAATGAGCAGTTCTTC
NA	NA	17	TRBV19	TRBJ2-3	CASSIGGSGTSTDTQYF	TGTGCCAGTAGTATAGGAGGCAGCGGCACTAGCACAGATACGCAGTATTTT
few	NA	16	TRBV11-2	TRBJ2-7	CASSPIRSGRSYEQYF	TGTGCCAGCAGCCCCATTCGTAGCGGTAGATCCTACGAGCAGTACTTC